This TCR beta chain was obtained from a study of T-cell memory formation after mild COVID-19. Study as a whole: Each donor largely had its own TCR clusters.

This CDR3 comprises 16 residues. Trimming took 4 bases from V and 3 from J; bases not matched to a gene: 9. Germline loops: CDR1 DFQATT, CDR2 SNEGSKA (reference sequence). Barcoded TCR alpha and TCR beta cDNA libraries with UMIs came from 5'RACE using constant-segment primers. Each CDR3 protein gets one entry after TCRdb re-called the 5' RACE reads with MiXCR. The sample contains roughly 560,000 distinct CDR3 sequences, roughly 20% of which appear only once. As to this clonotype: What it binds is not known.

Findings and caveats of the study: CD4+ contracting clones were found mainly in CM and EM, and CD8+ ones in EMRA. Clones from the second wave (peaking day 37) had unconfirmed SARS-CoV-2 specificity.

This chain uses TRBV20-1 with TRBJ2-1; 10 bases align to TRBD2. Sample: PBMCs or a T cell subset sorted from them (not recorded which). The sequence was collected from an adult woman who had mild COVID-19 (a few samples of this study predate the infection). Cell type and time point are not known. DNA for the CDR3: TGCAGTGCTACCAGCGGGAGGGCCTTCAACTACAATGAGCAGTTCTTC. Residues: CSATSGRAFNYNEQFF.